These 5 T cell receptor beta chains originate from one sample sequenced in a study of shared clonotypes between healthy human individuals. Sequencing was performed with immunoSEQ multiplex PCR; in TCRdb, only in-frame clones are kept and a portion is missing. This sample has approximately 620,000 clones, with around 97% found just once. Sequencing input: naive CD4+ T cells sorted from blood. Subset denoted: CD45RA+ positively selected. These receptors were taken from a woman between 25 and 40 years old in good health.

V usage is TRBV5-1 and J usage is TRBJ2-5, with D unresolved. Looked up from germline, CDR1 is SGHRS and CDR2 is YFSETQ. The germline V and J ends were trimmed by 2 bases and 5 bases, with 16 bases remaining between them. There are 15 residues in the CDR3. As DNA, the CDR3 is TGCGCCAGCAGCTTATCAGGACCTTCATGGGAGACCCAGTACTTC. Protein sequence: CASSLSGPSWETQYF. Full variable domain (missing parts from reference TRBV5-1 and TRBJ2-5): KAGVTQTPRYLIKTRGQQVTLSCSPISGHRSVSWYQQTPGQGLQFLFEYFSETQRNKGNFPGRFSGRQFSNSRSEMNVSTLELGDSALYLCASSLSGPSWETQYFGPGTRLLVL.

The V and J genes are TRBV4-1 and TRBJ2-7; TRBD2 is a possible D gene (5 bases). The V gene lost 2 bases and the J gene lost 4 bases, with 18 bases spanning the gap. Germline V gives CDR1 MGHRA, CDR2 YSYEKL. The length of the CDR3 is 16 residues. CDR3 protein: CASSQHPMGEPYEQYF. In DNA, the CDR3 is TGCGCCAGCAGCCAACACCCCATGGGAGAACCTTACGAGCAGTACTTC.

This clone was seen a single time. The chain links TRBV18 to TRBJ2-5; D remains unclear. The CDR3 totals 15 residues. The germline gives CDR1 KGHSH, CDR2 LQKENI. V shed 1 base and J shed 0 bases, with 9 bases lying between them. The CDR3 sequence: CASSPQAGDQETQYF. CDR3 nucleotide sequence: TGTGCCAGCTCACCACAGGCAGGCGACCAAGAGACCCAGTACTTC.

The V call is TRBV29-1, the J call TRBJ2-3; 8 positions match TRBD2. Per germline, CDR1 SQVTM and CDR2 ANQGSEA. J lost 0 bases, V lost 5 bases, and 7 bases had no gene match. The CDR3 contains 15 residues. The chain's CDR3 is CSVNGGGTSTDTQYF. As DNA, the CDR3 is TGCAGCGTTAACGGGGGGGGAACTAGCACAGATACGCAGTATTTT.

This chain connects TRBV2 to TRBJ2-7; D might be TRBD2 (6 bases). Germline V gene lookup returns CDR1 SNHLY and CDR2 FYNNEI. CDR3 size: 15 residues. Between the trimmed V and J ends, which lost 4 bases and 3 bases, there was a span of 16 bases. The CDR3 DNA sequence: TGTGCCAGCAGTGTTCCGGAGGGTTTTCGCTACGAGCAGTACTTC. It is translated as CASSVPEGFRYEQYF. The full variable domain, with the rest looked up from reference TRBV2 and TRBJ2-7, is EPEVTQTPSHQVTQMGQEVILRCVPISNHLYFYWYRQILGQKVEFLVSFYNNEISEKSEIFDDQFSVERPDGSNFTLKIRSTKLEDSAMYFCASSVPEGFRYEQYFGPGTRLTVT.